This record concerns one T cell receptor beta chain sequence. Its antigen is not known. Other DNA sequences in the sample encode the same CDR3. The CDR3 is 15 residues long. In germline, CDR1 is KGHSH, CDR2 LQKENI. V was clipped by 4 bases and J by 0 bases, with 9 bases between them. The source of the sample is a study of shared clonotypes between healthy human individuals. Findings of the study overall: The researchers took only blood, and tissue repertoires probably look different. The represented genetic and exposure-history diversity was limited by the small number of donors.

All participating donors were Caucasian adults from Nashville, Tennessee. The material for each subset, its genomic DNA, was split evenly across several immunoSEQ plates. Data came from immunoSEQ multiplex PCR; TCRdb stores just in-frame clones and leaves some out. The table includes 400,000 to 600,000 clones, roughly 83% detected once. J is TRBJ2-2 and V is TRBV18; unclear D gene. Sequencing was performed on PBMCs. This sequence originates from a woman in her forties in good health. Some clones in this sample may be carry-over from other donors' samples. The CDR3 DNA sequence: TGTGCCAGCTCACGGTCTCTCGCGAACACCGGGGAGCTGTTTTTT. This encodes CASSRSLANTGELFF. Full variable domain (remainder filled in from reference TRBV18 and TRBJ2-2): NAGVMQNPRHLVRRRGQEARLRCSPMKGHSHVYWYRQLPEEGLKFMVYLQKENIIDESGMPKERFSAEFPKEGPSILRIQQVVRGDSAAYFCASSRSLANTGELFFGEGSRLTVL.